Sequencing of this T cell receptor (beta chain) was carried out in a study of blood T cell repertoires in COVID-19. In the study overall: Researchers got acute and convalescent COVID-19 samples from the United States, Italy and Spain.

Source study methods: Counts of nucleated cells, estimated from reference gene primer amplification, were obtained. The method was immunoSEQ multiplex PCR; TCRdb's version includes in-frame clones alone and lacks a portion of them. V, J and clone size reflect that table, while D and trimming were determined from the DNA. The sample includes 70,000 to 80,000 clones, 70% to 90% seen only once; the top ten take 17%. This TCR was recovered from a man at least 80 years old in a cohort sampled during active COVID-19. The material sequenced was peripheral blood.

DNA for the CDR3: TGTGCCAGCAGTTTATCGGGCAGGGGTGGCGAGCAGTACGTC. Translating it yields CASSLSGRGGEQYV. V and J are TRBV28 and TRBJ2-7, with D perhaps matching TRBD1 (6 bases). The germline gives CDR1 MDHEN, CDR2 SYDVKM. This CDR3 comprises 14 residues. The V and J ends lost 1 base and 6 bases respectively, with 13 bases between them.